These T cell receptor beta chains were read from a single sample in a study of blood T cell repertoires in COVID-19. Sequencing used immunoSEQ multiplex PCR; TCRdb keeps in-frame clones, though not all of them. Counted here are over 150,000 clones, approximately 90% occurring once; the ten biggest clones make up 3.9%. Sequenced material: peripheral blood. These receptors were collected from a woman aged 60-70 years who had recovered from COVID-19. CDR3s include the opening cysteine and the closing phenylalanine or tryptophan. A D gene is named only where the DNA matches it firmly. The size entry is marked missing in some rows and otherwise reads once, few, many or a size class.

TRBV18	TRBJ1-1	16	-	TRBD1	TGTGCCAGCTCACCACTCGACAAGGGGGCAAACACTGAAGCTTTCTTT	CASSPLDKGANTEAFF
TRBV18	TRBJ2-2	16	-	TRBD2	TGTGCCAGCTCACCAGGGCTAGCGGGGACCACCGGGGAGCTGTTTTTT	CASSPGLAGTTGELFF
TRBV12-5	TRBJ1-2	12	-	-	TGTGCTAGTGGACTGGACAGCTATGGCTACACCTTC	CASGLDSYGYTF
TRBV24-1	TRBJ2-3	16	-	-	TGTGCCACCAGTGCGGACATAACTTCTAGCACAGATACGCAGTATTTT	CATSADITSSTDTQYF
TRBV13	TRBJ1-2	14	-	TRBD1	TGTGCCAGCAGCGGACCCGGGACAGGGCATGGCTACACCTTC	CASSGPGTGHGYTF
TRBV7-2	TRBJ2-2	14	-	-	TGTGCCAGCAGCTTAGAAGAGTACACCGGGGAGCTGTTTTTT	CASSLEEYTGELFF
TRBV5-6	TRBJ1-1	14	-	-	TGTGCCAGCAGCTTGACTACAGGGCATACTGAAGCTTTCTTT	CASSLTTGHTEAFF
TRBV2	TRBJ1-5	14	-	-	TGTGCCAGCAGCCAGACTTATAGCAATCAGCCCCAGCATTTT	CASSQTYSNQPQHF
TRBV7-9	TRBJ2-3	13	-	TRBD2	TGTGTTGGGGGGGGACTCCCCGCAGATACGCAGTATTTT	CVGGGLPADTQYF
TRBV19	TRBJ2-7	12	few	-	TGTGCCAGTAGCACGACAACTTACGAGCAGTACTTC	CASSTTTYEQYF
TRBV28	TRBJ1-2	16	-	TRBD1	TGTGCCAGCAGTTTGCCCGGGACAGGGGTCAACTATGGCTACACCTTC	CASSLPGTGVNYGYTF
TRBV7-8	TRBJ1-6	14	-	-	TGTGCCAGCAGCCTAGGAGTGCGTAATTCACCCCTCCACTTT	CASSLGVRNSPLHF
TRBV30	TRBJ1-3	14	-	TRBD1	TGTGCCTGGAGTATAACAGGGGGACGAAACACCATATATTTT	CAWSITGGRNTIYF
TRBV4-1	TRBJ2-7	15	once	-	TGCGCCAGCAGCCAAGCCACCCCAGGATACTACGAGCAGTACTTC	CASSQATPGYYEQYF
TRBV3-1/TRBV3-2	TRBJ2-6	19	-	-	TGTGCCAGCAGCCAAGATCTAGGCAACCCCTGGGCTGGGGCCAACGTCCTGACTTTC	CASSQDLGNPWAGANVLTF
TRBV12-5	TRBJ2-7	14	-	TRBD2	TGTGCTAGTGGCCCTAGCGGGGGGGCGGGCGAGCAGTACTTC	CASGPSGGAGEQYF
TRBV23-1	TRBJ2-5	13	-	TRBD1	TGCGCCCCTCGGGGGACAGGGGTAGAGACCCAGTACTTC	CAPRGTGVETQYF
TRBV11-2	TRBJ1-2	16	-	TRBD1	TGTGCCAGCAGCTTAGTCTCCGGACAGGGGCCGTGGGGCTACACCTTC	CASSLVSGQGPWGYTF
TRBV9	TRBJ2-1	15	-	-	TGTGCCAGCAGCGTACAGGACACCGGGTACAATGAGCAGTTCTTC	CASSVQDTGYNEQFF
TRBV9	TRBJ2-3	15	-	TRBD1	TGTGCCAGCAGCGAGAGACAGGGGGGAACAGATACGCAGTATTTT	CASSERQGGTDTQYF
TRBV10-1	TRBJ2-3	15	-	TRBD2	TGCGCCAGCAGATCCGGGACTAGTGGTGGAGATACGCAGTATTTT	CASRSGTSGGDTQYF
TRBV4-2	TRBJ2-7	15	-	TRBD2	TGTGCCAGCAGCCAACTGGGACTAGAAACCCCCCCCCAGTACTTC	CASSQLGLETPPQYF
TRBV5-1	TRBJ1-3	15	-	TRBD1	TGCGCCAGCAGCGGGGACAGTCTGGGTGGAAACACCATATATTTT	CASSGDSLGGNTIYF
TRBV9	TRBJ1-6	16	-	TRBD1	TGTGCCAGCAGCGCTCCTCAGGGGGCTGATAATTCACCCCTCCACTTT	CASSAPQGADNSPLHF
TRBV18	TRBJ1-1	13	-	TRBD1	TGTGCCAGCTCACGGGACAGTAACACTGAAGCTTTCTTT	CASSRDSNTEAFF
TRBV9	TRBJ1-5	15	-	TRBD1	TGTGCCAGCAGCCCTGGGACAGATAGCAATCAGCCCCAGCATTTT	CASSPGTDSNQPQHF
TRBV28	TRBJ2-1	14	-	TRBD1	TGTGCCAGCAGTCCGGACAGGGGCGGGAATGAGCAGTTCTTC	CASSPDRGGNEQFF
TRBV4-3	TRBJ1-6	17	-	-	TGCGCCAGCAGCCAATCAAGAGTGAGCTCCTATAATTCACCCCTCCACTTT	CASSQSRVSSYNSPLHF
TRBV4-1	TRBJ2-7	15	few	TRBD2	TGCGCCAGCAGCCTCACAGCGGGGGGGTCGATAGAGCAGTACTTC	CASSLTAGGSIEQYF
TRBV28	TRBJ1-2	15	-	-	TGTGCCAGCAACGCTCCCAGAACAGGGAACTATGGCTACACCTTC	CASNAPRTGNYGYTF
TRBV27	TRBJ2-7	13	-	TRBD2	TGTGCCAGCAGTTGGACTAGCGGCTACGAGCAGTACTTC	CASSWTSGYEQYF
TRBV5-1	TRBJ1-4	13	-	-	TGCGCCAGCAGCCCCCGCCCGGGTGAAAAACTGTTTTTT	CASSPRPGEKLFF
TRBV7-7	TRBJ2-5	17	-	TRBD2	TGTGCTAGCAGCTTAGCCCCGACTAGCGGGGGGGCCGAGACCCAGTACTTC	CASSLAPTSGGAETQYF
TRBV6-2/TRBV6-3	TRBJ2-7	19	-	TRBD1	TGTGCCAGCAGTTACTCGTTCGCGACAGGGGGAACGTGGTCCTACGAGCAGTACTTC	CASSYSFATGGTWSYEQYF